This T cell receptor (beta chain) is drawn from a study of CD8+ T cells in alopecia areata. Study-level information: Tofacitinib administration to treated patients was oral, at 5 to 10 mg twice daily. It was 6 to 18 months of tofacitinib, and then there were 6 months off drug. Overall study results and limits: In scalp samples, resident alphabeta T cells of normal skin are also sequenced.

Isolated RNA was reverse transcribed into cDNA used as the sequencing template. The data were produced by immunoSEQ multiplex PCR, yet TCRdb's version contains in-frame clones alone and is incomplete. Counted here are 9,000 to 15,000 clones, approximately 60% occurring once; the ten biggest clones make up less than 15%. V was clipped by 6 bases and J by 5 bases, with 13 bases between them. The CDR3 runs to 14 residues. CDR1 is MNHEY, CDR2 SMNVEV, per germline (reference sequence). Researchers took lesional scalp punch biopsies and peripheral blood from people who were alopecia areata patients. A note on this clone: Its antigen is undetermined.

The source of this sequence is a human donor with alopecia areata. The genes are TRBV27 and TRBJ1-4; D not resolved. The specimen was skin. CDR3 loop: CASSLHGPNEKLFF. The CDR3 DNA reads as TGTGCCAGCAGCCTCCACGGGCCCAATGAAAAACTGTTTTTT.